The 24 T cell receptor beta chains in this list originate from one sample, sequenced in a study of identical twins. TCRdb re-derived calls from the 5' RACE reads in MiXCR, one entry per CDR3 protein. The sample lists around 1.7 million distinct CDR3 sequences; around a third were seen once. Sequencing was performed on cord blood. The origin of the receptors is a newborn girl in good health.

This clonotype has only a few counts. This chain joins TRBV24-1 and TRBJ2-2; D is uncertain. CDR1 and CDR2 (germline): KGHDR, SFDVKD. Trimming left V 5 bases short and J 0 bases short, with 6 bases between. The CDR3 totals 14 residues. The CDR3 region is CATSVGSNTGELFF. In DNA, the CDR3 is TGTGCCACCAGTGTAGGATCGAACACCGGGGAGCTGTTTTTT.

This clonotype was picked up a small number of times. The chain employs TRBV11-2 and TRBJ2-1; 12 bases agree with TRBD2. V lost 1 base to trimming and J lost 7 bases; unmatched junction nucleotides: 8. This CDR3 has 17 residues. Germline CDR1 SGHAT, CDR2 FQNNGV. The CDR3 sequence is CASSLGLLAGGRNEQFF. CDR3 nucleotide sequence: TGTGCCAGCAGCTTAGGTCTTCTAGCGGGGGGGCGGAATGAGCAGTTCTTC.

Regarding this clonotype: At one end the junction does not follow the germline gene, possibly because of a read error. This chain connects TRBV5-1 to TRBJ1-2, with D hard to call. Germline loops: CDR1 SGHRS, CDR2 YFSETQ. CDR3 length equals 19 residues. CDR3 amino acids: CASSLNFRPPPQLSYAYTF. The CDR3 coding sequence is TGCGCCAGCAGCTTGAACTTTAGGCCGCCCCCCCAACTATCCTATGCCTACACCTTC. Drawing the rest from reference TRBV5-1 and TRBJ1-2, the complete variable domain is KAGVTQTPRYLIKTRGQQVTLSCSPISGHRSVSWYQQTPGQGLQFLFEYFSETQRNKGNFPGRFSGRQFSNSRSEMNVSTLELGDSALYLCASSLNFRPPPQLSYAYTFGSGTRLTVV.

This clonotype was found a few times. The chain carries TRBV3-1 and TRBJ1-1; D remains unclear. The CDR3 is 13 residues long. Trimming cost V 0 bases and J 5 bases, with 7 bases left between them. The germline gives CDR1 LGHDT, CDR2 YNNKEL (reference sequence). The CDR3 DNA reads as TGTGCCAGCAGCCAAGAGGCTGGAACTGAAGCTTTCTTT. Translation gives CASSQEAGTEAFF.

The chain links TRBV27 to TRBJ1-5; 10 nucleotides align to TRBD1. Germline assignment: CDR1 MNHEY and CDR2 SMNVEV (reference sequence). The CDR3 is made up of 16 amino acids. Trimming at V came to 2 bases and at J to 4 bases, leaving 5 bases not matched to a gene. The CDR3 spells CASSLMTGGGNQPQHF. In nucleotides, the CDR3 is TGTGCCAGCAGTTTAATGACAGGGGGCGGGAATCAGCCCCAGCATTTT.

A remark on this clonotype: One end of the junction is discordant with germline, which a read error may explain. The V gene is TRBV5-1, the J gene TRBJ1-2, with 8 bases fitting TRBD1. The CDR3 runs to 13 residues. Germline assignment: CDR1 SGHRS and CDR2 YFSETQ. The CDR3 coding sequence is TGCGCCGGCAGCTTAGGTCAGGGGGCTGGCTACACCTTC. It codes for CAGSLGQGAGYTF.

In this sample, this clonotype turned up many times. This rearrangement joins TRBV10-3 to TRBJ2-7, with a possible D match to TRBD2 (5 bases). V was shortened by 7 bases and J by 4 bases, with 20 bases between the two germline ends. The germline gives CDR1 ENHRY, CDR2 SYGVKD. The CDR3 is made up of 15 amino acids. The CDR3 region has the DNA TGTGCCATCACCAGTCCCGGGATAGCTCCGTACGAGCAGTACTTC. It yields the protein CAITSPGIAPYEQYF.

This rearrangement joins TRBV6-6 to TRBJ2-1; 12 bases line up with TRBD2. Trimming at V came to 6 bases and at J to 7 bases, leaving 4 bases not matched to a gene. The V gene's germline CDR1 is MNHNY and CDR2 SVGAGI (reference sequence). The CDR3 contains 14 residues. The CDR3, as DNA: TGTGCCAGCAGACTAGCGGGGGGTATGAATGAGCAGTTCTTC. This translates into CASRLAGGMNEQFF.

In its sample, this clonotype was seen once. The chain employs TRBV15 and TRBJ1-1; D is unclear. The V and J ends lost 1 base and 3 bases respectively, with 9 bases between them. The CDR3 length is 14 residues. Germline CDR1 LNHNV, CDR2 YYDKDF (reference sequence). CDR3 sequence reads: CATSRGAGDTEAFF. DNA of the CDR3: TGTGCCACCAGCAGAGGAGCGGGCGACACTGAAGCTTTCTTT.

J is TRBJ2-7 and V is TRBV5-1; a weak D match, TRBD2 (6 bases). The DNA end is more similar to TRBJ2-5, so the J call may be wrong. Germline V gene sequence: CDR1 SGHRS, CDR2 YFSETQ. The CDR3 is 16 amino acids. The CDR3 region has the DNA TGCGCCAGCAGCTTGGCCGTCGGGGCGCGGGGAGAGACCCAGTACTTC. Its protein product is CASSLAVGARGETQYF.

The chain employs TRBV20-1 and TRBJ2-3; the D is unclear. The length of the CDR3 is 14 residues. The germline V gene has CDR1 DFQATT and CDR2 SNEGSKA (reference sequence). Trimming left V 1 base short and J 2 bases short, with 10 bases between. Here the CDR3 DNA reads TGCAGTGCTAGAGCCGACGCACCCACAGATACGCAGTATTTT. Protein product: CSARADAPTDTQYF.

Remarks on this clonotype: This is likely a read error, given that the CDR3 carries no conserved phenylalanine or tryptophan at its end. J is TRBJ2-3 and V is TRBV4-1, with D possibly TRBD2 on 5 matching bases. CDR3 length equals 14 residues. Germline CDR1 and CDR2: MGHRA and YSYEKL. The V gene lost 1 base and the J gene lost 3 bases, with 8 bases spanning the gap. The CDR3 spells CASSQGGLTDTQYL. CDR3 nucleotides: TGCGCCAGCAGCCAAGGAGGGTTGACAGATACGCAGTATCTT.

This clonotype was picked up a small number of times. V usage is TRBV25-1 and J usage is TRBJ2-1; D uncertain. The CDR3 consists of 20 residues. V lost 1 base and J lost 0, with 22 bases in between. CDR1 is MGHDK, CDR2 SYGVNS, per germline. The CDR3 nucleotides are TGTGCCAGCAGTGAATTTGGCGGACGCGAAGGCCGTAGCTCCTACAATGAGCAGTTCTTC. Translated, it gives CASSEFGGREGRSSYNEQFF.

This clonotype was counted at least ten times. The chain combines TRBV25-1 with TRBJ1-2, with a tentative D call TRBD1 (5 bases). V lost 3 bases, J lost 4 bases, and 15 bases lay in between. Germline V gene data show CDR1 as MGHDK and CDR2 as SYGVNS. There are 15 residues in the CDR3. In nucleotides, the CDR3 is TGTGCCAGCAGTGATCTGGGGGACCCCTTCTATGGCTACACCTTC. Its protein is CASSDLGDPFYGYTF.

The genes are TRBV12-3 or TRBV12-4 and TRBJ1-2, with no clear D. This CDR3 has 12 residues. V lost 1 base, J lost 7 bases, and 7 bases lay in between. CDR3 loop: CASSLVTCGYTF. CDR3 sequence (DNA): TGTGCCAGCAGTTTAGTGACCTGTGGCTACACCTTC.

This clonotype was seen a few times. The chain employs TRBV4-1 and TRBJ2-5; 7 positions match TRBD2. Germline CDR1 MGHRA, CDR2 YSYEKL. V gave up 2 bases and J gave up 1 base; unmatched junction bases: 4. This CDR3 has 15 residues. CDR3 amino acids: CASSQPGTTQETQYF. In nucleotides, the CDR3 is TGCGCCAGCAGCCAACCCGGGACTACCCAAGAGACCCAGTACTTC.

This chain uses TRBV7-8 with TRBJ2-5; 11 bases line up with TRBD2. V lost 2 bases to trimming and J lost 5 bases; unmatched junction nucleotides: 7. CDR1 SGHVS and CDR2 FQNEAQ come from the germline V gene. CDR3 length: 16 amino acids. Here the CDR3 DNA reads TGTGCCAGCAGCTTACTACTAGCGGGGGAGGGGGAGACCCAGTACTTC. Encoded protein: CASSLLLAGEGETQYF.

The rearrangement joins TRBV5-1 to TRBJ2-1, with 13 bases matching TRBD2. Germline loops: CDR1 SGHRS, CDR2 YFSETQ. The CDR3 totals 16 residues. The junction had 5 bases not matched to a gene; V was cut back by 0 bases and J by 8 bases. CDR3 in DNA: TGCGCCAGCAGCTTGGTGGGACTAGCGGGGTGGTATGAGCAGTTCTTC. This sequence encodes CASSLVGLAGWYEQFF.

The CDR3 bases are TGCAGTGCTAGTAGGACTAGCGCCTACAATGAGCAGTACTTC. Residues: CSASRTSAYNEQYF. The rearrangement joins TRBV20-1 to TRBJ2-5; 9 bases agree with TRBD2. The germline gives CDR1 DFQATT, CDR2 SNEGSKA (reference sequence). J gave up 11 bases and V 3 bases, and 13 bases lay outside the gene matches. This CDR3 is 14 amino acids long.

This clonotype appeared a few times. J is TRBJ2-6 and V is TRBV29-1; D is possibly TRBD1 (5 bases). The CDR3 loop spans 13 amino acids. Germline CDR1 reads SQVTM; CDR2 reads ANQGSEA. V was cut by 6 bases and J by 4 bases, with 10 bases left in between. The CDR3 loop is CSVQGSGANVLTF. CDR3 sequence (DNA): TGCAGCGTGCAGGGATCCGGGGCCAACGTCCTGACTTTC.

This clonotype was seen a few times. V usage is TRBV11-2 and J usage is TRBJ1-2, with D possibly TRBD1 on 6 matching bases. The CDR3 contains 15 residues. V shed 5 bases and J shed 8 bases, with 21 bases lying between them. CDR1 is SGHAT, CDR2 FQNNGV, per germline. CDR3 region: CASSRNRDRQKGYTF. The CDR3 nucleotides are TGTGCCAGCAGCCGGAACCGTGACAGGCAGAAGGGCTACACCTTC.

The rearrangement joins TRBV10-3 to TRBJ2-3; D gene uncertain. Germline V gene lookup returns CDR1 ENHRY and CDR2 SYGVKD. V dropped 8 bases and J dropped 4 bases, with 16 bases sitting between them. The CDR3 is 14 amino acids. The CDR3 DNA reads TGTGCCATCGGGCCAGCCAGGTTTCCAGATACGCAGTATTTT. This encodes CAIGPARFPDTQYF.

This clonotype came up a few times. This chain links TRBV24-1 with TRBJ1-5, with no clear D. This CDR3 region has 13 residues. CDR1 is KGHDR, CDR2 SFDVKD, per germline. Trimming pared 4 bases from V and 0 bases from J, leaving 3 bases between. This CDR3 reads CATSEYSNQPQHF. The CDR3 DNA sequence: TGTGCCACCAGTGAGTATAGCAATCAGCCCCAGCATTTT.

The chain carries TRBV28 and TRBJ2-3; TRBD2 might be the D (6 bases). Germline-derived CDR1 and CDR2 are MDHEN and SYDVKM. The CDR3 covers 12 residues. Between the trimmed V and J ends, which lost 6 bases and 9 bases, there was a span of 13 bases. As DNA, the CDR3 is TGTGCCAGCAGGTCGGGAGTTGCGACGCAGTATTTT. It is translated as CASRSGVATQYF. Filled out from reference TRBV28 and TRBJ2-3, the complete variable domain reads DVKVTQSSRYLVKRTGEKVFLECVQDMDHENMFWYRQDPGLGLRLIYFSYDVKMKEKGDIPEGYSVSREKKERFSLILESASTNQTSMYLCASRSGVATQYFGPGTRLTVL.